These T cell receptor beta chains were read from a single sample in a study of blood T cell repertoires in COVID-19. Measured with immunoSEQ multiplex PCR; TCRdb has only the in-frame clones, and not every one. The table shows 90,000 to 100,000 clones, with more than 70% occurring only once. Material: peripheral blood. All receptors derive from a man aged 45 to 65 with COVID-19, enrolled during active disease. Both conserved end residues are trimmed from each CDR3. The order of the fields is V gene, J gene, CDR3 protein.

v_call: TRBV7-9; j_call: TRBJ2-3; cdr3_aa: ASSWIAGGRTDTQY
v_call: TRBV18; j_call: TRBJ1-3; cdr3_aa: ASSPLRGMTGNTIY
v_call: TRBV12-2; j_call: TRBJ2-1; cdr3_aa: ASRLAHPRQEDEQF
v_call: TRBV19; j_call: TRBJ2-7; cdr3_aa: ASSIVSGREQY
v_call: TRBV5-4; j_call: TRBJ1-2; cdr3_aa: ASSLAGDRQGYT
v_call: TRBV4-3; j_call: TRBJ2-7; cdr3_aa: ASATSGTSHEQY
v_call: TRBV4-2; j_call: TRBJ1-2; cdr3_aa: ASSQEETPGVVYGYT
v_call: TRBV27; j_call: TRBJ1-5; cdr3_aa: ASSSRALENQPQH
v_call: TRBV7-2; j_call: TRBJ2-7; cdr3_aa: ASSITSGAYEQY
v_call: TRBV9; j_call: TRBJ1-5; cdr3_aa: ASSAAGGSNQPQH
v_call: TRBV2; j_call: TRBJ1-6; cdr3_aa: ASNRGMNSPLH
v_call: TRBV5-1; j_call: TRBJ1-5; cdr3_aa: AKTVNQPQH
v_call: TRBV6-2/TRBV6-3; j_call: TRBJ1-2; cdr3_aa: ASSYPQGNYGYT
v_call: TRBV5-1; j_call: TRBJ1-2; cdr3_aa: ASKRGTDPNYGYT
v_call: TRBV5-1; j_call: TRBJ2-4; cdr3_aa: ASSLTGGRTGIQY
v_call: TRBV27; j_call: TRBJ1-2; cdr3_aa: ASSFGGRGDGYT
v_call: TRBV4-2; j_call: TRBJ2-3; cdr3_aa: ASSLGALGYTDTQY
v_call: TRBV5-1; j_call: TRBJ2-7; cdr3_aa: ASSLVAPFSYEQY
v_call: TRBV5-1; j_call: TRBJ1-2; cdr3_aa: ASSQNHGDGGYT
v_call: TRBV28; j_call: TRBJ1-5; cdr3_aa: ASSPQRTGYQPQH
v_call: TRBV6-1; j_call: TRBJ2-5; cdr3_aa: ASSEFGQGFFQETQY
v_call: TRBV4-1; j_call: TRBJ1-1; cdr3_aa: ASSHRTGDTEAF
v_call: TRBV5-5; j_call: TRBJ1-1; cdr3_aa: ASSAGQAGAEAF
v_call: TRBV6-5; j_call: TRBJ1-1; cdr3_aa: ASNIHATNTEAF
v_call: TRBV19; j_call: TRBJ2-5; cdr3_aa: ASSIRDSQETQY
v_call: TRBV5-7; j_call: TRBJ2-7; cdr3_aa: ASTSGRGSYEQY
v_call: TRBV28; j_call: TRBJ1-1; cdr3_aa: ASIESRNTEAF
v_call: TRBV6-2/TRBV6-3; j_call: TRBJ1-2; cdr3_aa: ASSRPSDRPVEGYT
v_call: TRBV6-5; j_call: TRBJ1-2; cdr3_aa: ASSPGTGIGYT